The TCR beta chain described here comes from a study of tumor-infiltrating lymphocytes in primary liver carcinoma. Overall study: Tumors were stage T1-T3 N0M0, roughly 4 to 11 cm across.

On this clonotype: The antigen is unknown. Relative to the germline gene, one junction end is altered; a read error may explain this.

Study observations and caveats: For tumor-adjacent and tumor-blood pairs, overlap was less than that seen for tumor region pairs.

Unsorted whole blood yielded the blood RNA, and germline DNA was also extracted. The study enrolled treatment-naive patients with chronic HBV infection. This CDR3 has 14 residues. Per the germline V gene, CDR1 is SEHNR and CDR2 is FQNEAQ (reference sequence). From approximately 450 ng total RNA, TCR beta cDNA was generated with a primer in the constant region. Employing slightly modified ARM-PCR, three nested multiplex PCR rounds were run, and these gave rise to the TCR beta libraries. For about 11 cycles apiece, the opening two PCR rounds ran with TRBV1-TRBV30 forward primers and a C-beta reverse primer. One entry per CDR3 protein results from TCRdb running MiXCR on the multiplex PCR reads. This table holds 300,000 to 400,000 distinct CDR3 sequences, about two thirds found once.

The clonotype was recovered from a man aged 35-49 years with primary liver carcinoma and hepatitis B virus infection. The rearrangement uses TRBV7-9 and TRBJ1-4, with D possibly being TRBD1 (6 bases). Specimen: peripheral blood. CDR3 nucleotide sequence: TGTGCCAACAGCTTACAGGGCACTAATGAAAAACTGTTTTTT. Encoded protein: CANSLQGTNEKLFF.